This T cell receptor beta chain was obtained from a study of control samples from healthy donors and cancer patients. Clones were sequenced by immunoSEQ multiplex PCR, and TCRdb holds only the in-frame ones, with some missing. The sample holds 170,000 or so clones, roughly 94% seen once. Sample: blood. The clonotype originates from a woman younger than 30 in good health.

Here the CDR3 DNA reads TGTGCCAGCAGCTCTCAGGGTATCGAGAACACTGAAGCTTTCTTT. Encoded protein: CASSSQGIENTEAFF. The gene calls are TRBV5-4 and TRBJ1-1; weak D call: TRBD1 (5 bases). The V gene's germline CDR1 is SGHNT and CDR2 YYREEE (reference sequence). Trimming left V 3 bases short and J 1 base short, with 13 bases between. The CDR3 sequence is 15 residues long.